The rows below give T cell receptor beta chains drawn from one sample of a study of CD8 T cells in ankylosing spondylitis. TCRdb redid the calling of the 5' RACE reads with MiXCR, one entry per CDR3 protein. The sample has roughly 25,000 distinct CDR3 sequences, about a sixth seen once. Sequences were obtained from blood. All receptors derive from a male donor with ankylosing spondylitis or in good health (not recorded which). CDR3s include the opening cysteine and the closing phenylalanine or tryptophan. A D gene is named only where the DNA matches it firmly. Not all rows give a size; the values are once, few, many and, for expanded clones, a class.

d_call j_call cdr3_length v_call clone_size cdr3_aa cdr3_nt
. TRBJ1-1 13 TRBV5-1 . CASSNPENTEAFF TGCGCCAGCAGCAACCCGGAGAACACTGAAGCTTTCTTT
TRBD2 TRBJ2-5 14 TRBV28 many CASNPGGLQETQYF TGTGCCAGCAACCCGGGGGGGCTCCAAGAGACCCAGTACTTC
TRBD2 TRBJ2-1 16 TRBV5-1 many CASTSPSGRGMNEQFF TGCGCCAGCACCTCTCCTAGCGGGAGAGGGATGAATGAGCAGTTCTTC
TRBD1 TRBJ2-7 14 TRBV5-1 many CASSTGPRSYEQYF TGCGCCAGTTCGACAGGGCCCCGCTCCTACGAGCAGTACTTC
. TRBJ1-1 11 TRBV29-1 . CSVRRGTEAFF TGCAGCGTTCGTCGGGGTACTGAAGCTTTCTTT
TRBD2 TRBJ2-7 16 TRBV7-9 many CASSQHSGRLSYEQYF TGTGCCAGCAGCCAACATAGCGGGAGGCTCTCCTACGAGCAGTACTTC
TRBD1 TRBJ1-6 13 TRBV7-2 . CASSLDRFPPLHF TGTGCCAGCAGCTTGGACAGGTTTCCCCCCCTCCACTTT
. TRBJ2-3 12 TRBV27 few CASSVLGNPQYF TGTGCCAGCAGTGTCCTCGGGAATCCGCAGTATTTT
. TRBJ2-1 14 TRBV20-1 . CSARQGLGYNEQFF TGCAGTGCTAGACAGGGGTTAGGCTACAATGAGCAGTTCTTC
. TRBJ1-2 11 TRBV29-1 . CSVGIGYGYTF TGCAGCGTTGGCATCGGCTATGGCTACACCTTC
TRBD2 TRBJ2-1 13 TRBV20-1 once CSARASGGREQFF TGCAGTGCTAGAGCTAGCGGGGGGCGAGAGCAGTTCTTC
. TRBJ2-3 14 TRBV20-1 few CSASPRGGTDTQYF TGCAGTGCTAGTCCAAGGGGGGGCACAGATACGCAGTATTTT
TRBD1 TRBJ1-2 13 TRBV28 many CASSYRGQGGYTF TGTGCCAGCAGTTACAGGGGGCAGGGAGGCTACACCTTC
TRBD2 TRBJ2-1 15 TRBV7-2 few CASSLVFLAGNEQFF TGTGCCAGCAGCTTAGTCTTCCTAGCGGGAAATGAGCAGTTCTTC
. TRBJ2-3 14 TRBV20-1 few CSARGLLSTDTQYF TGCAGTGCTAGGGGCCTCTTGAGCACAGATACGCAGTATTTT
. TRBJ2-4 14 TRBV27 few CASSRTGTKNIQYF TGTGCCAGCAGTCGTACAGGGACCAAAAACATTCAGTACTTC
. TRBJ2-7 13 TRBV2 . CASKETASYEQYF TGTGCCAGCAAGGAGACGGCTAGCTACGAGCAGTACTTC
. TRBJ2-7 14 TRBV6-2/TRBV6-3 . CASSRAGASYEQYF TGTGCCAGCAGTCGGGCTGGGGCATCCTACGAGCAGTACTTC
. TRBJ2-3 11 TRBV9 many CASSGASTQYF TGTGCCAGCAGCGGCGCGTCCACGCAGTATTTT
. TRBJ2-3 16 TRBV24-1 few CATSDRTGYSTDTQYF TGTGCCACCAGTGACCGTACAGGGTACAGCACAGATACGCAGTATTTT
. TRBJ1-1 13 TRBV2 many CASSPTGNTEAFF TGTGCCAGCAGCCCGACAGGGAACACTGAAGCTTTCTTT
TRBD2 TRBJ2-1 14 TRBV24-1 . CATSGGLTYNEQFF TGTGCCACCAGTGGGGGACTAACCTACAATGAGCAGTTCTTC
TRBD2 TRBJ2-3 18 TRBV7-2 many CASSFSASGIPSTDTQYF TGTGCCAGCAGCTTTTCGGCTAGCGGGATACCTAGCACAGATACGCAGTATTTT
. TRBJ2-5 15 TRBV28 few CATLESGVLQETQYF TGTGCCACCCTAGAGTCGGGGGTCCTACAAGAGACCCAGTACTTC
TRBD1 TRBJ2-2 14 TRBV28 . CASSEQGYTGELFF TGTGCCAGCAGTGAACAGGGGTACACCGGGGAGCTGTTTTTT
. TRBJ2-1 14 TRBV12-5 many CASGSPNRYNEQFF TGTGCTAGTGGTTCCCCAAATCGCTACAATGAGCAGTTCTTC
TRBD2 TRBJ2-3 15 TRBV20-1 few CSARLLAGGTDTQYF TGCAGTGCTAGACTCCTAGCGGGGGGCACAGATACGCAGTATTTT
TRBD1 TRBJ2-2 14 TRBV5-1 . CASSLEGAAGELFF TGCGCCAGCAGCTTGGAGGGGGCGGCCGGGGAGCTGTTTTTT